Each of the 30 T cell receptor beta chains below was sequenced from the same sample in a study of follicular helper T cells after annual influenza vaccination. The time point: 2014-2015 season, pre-vaccination. Produced via immunoSEQ multiplex PCR; TCRdb's table is partial and in-frame only. The table has 7,000 to 9,000 clones, roughly 85% seen once. Sequenced material: CXCR5+ CD38- circulating T follicular helper cells from blood, taken on the day of influenza vaccination. Indicated subset: circulating Tfh, non-naive CD4+CXCR5+PD-1+ (ICOS+CD38+ or ICOS-CD38-). Receptor source: an adult who received the influenza vaccine.

Here the CDR3 DNA reads TGTGCCAGCAGCGTCACAGGGAAAAATCAGCCCCAGCATTTT. Its translation is CASSVTGKNQPQHF. J is TRBJ1-5 and V is TRBV5-6; possible D gene TRBD1, 6 bases. Trimming took 4 bases from V and 4 from J, leaving 12 bases between them. This CDR3 region has 14 residues. The germline CDR1 and CDR2 sequences are SGHDT and YYEEEE.

V usage is TRBV25-1 and J usage is TRBJ2-2, with TRBD2 matching over 7 bases. Germline trimming cut 5 bases from V and 3 bases from J; bases unmatched to any gene: 6. From germline, CDR1 is MGHDK and CDR2 SYGVNS. The CDR3 consists of 15 residues. The DNA for the CDR3 is TGTGCCAGCAGTTCTAGCGGTCTGTACACCGGGGAGCTGTTTTTT. The encoded protein is CASSSSGLYTGELFF.

V usage is TRBV15 and J usage is TRBJ1-4; TRBD1 matches at 7 bases. Trimming cost V 3 bases and J 3 bases; bases outside gene matches: 7. The CDR3 spans 16 residues. In germline, CDR1 is LNHNV, CDR2 YYDKDF (reference sequence). In nucleotides, the CDR3 is TGTGCCACCAGCAGCGCCACAGGGGCGGCTAATGAAAAACTGTTTTTT. It specifies CATSSATGAANEKLFF.

V is TRBV2 and J is TRBJ1-6; possible D gene TRBD1, 6 bases. CDR3 length: 13 amino acids. Trimming left V 7 bases short and J 10 bases short, with 14 bases between. In germline, CDR1 is SNHLY, CDR2 FYNNEI. The CDR3 nucleotides are TGTGCCAGCAACGGGGGCGCGAGATCACCCCTCCACTTT. Encoded protein: CASNGGARSPLHF.

This clone occurred a few times. V and J are TRBV19 and TRBJ1-4; weak D call: TRBD1 (6 bases). V gave up 4 bases and J gave up 4 bases, with 16 bases separating them. The CDR3 spans 16 residues. Germline loops: CDR1 LNHDA, CDR2 SQIVND (reference sequence). CDR3 residues: CASSTSSTGFNEKLFF. DNA of the CDR3: TGTGCCAGTAGTACTTCATCGACAGGCTTTAATGAAAAACTGTTTTTT.

With regard to this clone: Other DNA sequences in the same sample also yield this CDR3. The chain couples TRBV28 to TRBJ2-1, with D possibly TRBD1 on 5 matching bases. With 1 base removed from V and 6 bases from J, the gap between germline ends came to 13 bases. CDR3 length equals 15 residues. Looked up from germline, CDR1 is MDHEN and CDR2 is SYDVKM. The CDR3 coding sequence is TGTGCCAGCAGTTTATCCAGGGTGAGGTTCAATGAGCAGTTCTTC. As protein: CASSLSRVRFNEQFF.

The V gene is TRBV9, the J gene TRBJ2-7; TRBD2 is a possible D gene (6 bases). The V gene's germline CDR1 is SGDLS and CDR2 YYNGEE. CDR3 length: 14 residues. The V end lost 0 bases, the J end lost 1 base, and 8 bases lay between the germline ends. The CDR3 coding sequence is TGTGCCAGCAGCGTAGGACTAGAATCCTACGAGCAGTACTTC. It codes for CASSVGLESYEQYF.

J is TRBJ2-5 and V is TRBV7-2; TRBD2 matches at 7 bases. The CDR3 totals 13 residues. Germline CDR1 is SGHTA and CDR2 is FQGNSA. V dropped 3 bases and J dropped 5; count of bases not matched to a gene: 3. The DNA of the CDR3 is TGTGCCAGCAGCTTCCTAGCGGCCGAGACCCAGTACTTC. Translated: CASSFLAAETQYF.

The sample holds a few counts of this clone. V gene TRBV5-1 combines with J gene TRBJ1-4; 7 bases match TRBD1. The CDR3 spans 17 residues. The junction had 10 bases not matched to a gene; V was cut back by 0 bases and J by 5 bases. Germline CDR1 and CDR2: SGHRS and YFSETQ. The CDR3 region is CASSLGLTGTMNEKLFF. CDR3 DNA: TGCGCCAGCAGCTTGGGGTTGACAGGGACAATGAATGAAAAACTGTTTTTT.

CDR3 region: CAWSRRAGFNEKLFF. CDR3 sequence (DNA): TGTGCCTGGAGTCGAAGGGCGGGATTTAATGAAAAACTGTTTTTT. This chain uses TRBV30 with TRBJ1-4, with unresolved D. Germline V gives CDR1 GTSNPN, CDR2 SVGIG (reference sequence). The CDR3 is made up of 15 amino acids. The V and J ends lost 2 bases and 4 bases respectively, with 14 bases between them.

The rearrangement joins TRBV28 to TRBJ2-2; D possibly corresponds to TRBD1 (7 bases). The CDR3 loop spans 16 amino acids. V lost 6 bases, J lost 0 bases, and 14 bases lay in between. CDR1 and CDR2 (germline): MDHEN, SYDVKM. DNA for the CDR3: TGTGCCAGCAGCCAGGGCGGGACAGCGAACACCGGGGAGCTGTTTTTT. This codes for CASSQGGTANTGELFF.

The chain has TRBV7-9 and TRBJ1-4; 8 bases align to TRBD1. V shed 1 base, J shed 2 bases, and the junction held 0 bases outside the gene matches. Per germline, CDR1 SEHNR and CDR2 FQNEAQ (reference sequence). This CDR3 is 15 amino acids long. The CDR3 DNA follows: TGTGCCAGCAGCTTAGGGACAGGGACTAATGAAAAACTGTTTTTT. Translated: CASSLGTGTNEKLFF.

V and J are TRBV2 and TRBJ1-2, with D unresolved. The CDR3 runs 13 residues. Between the trimmed V and J ends, which lost 8 bases and 8 bases, there was a span of 18 bases. Germline V gene sequence: CDR1 SNHLY, CDR2 FYNNEI. Here the CDR3 reads CASGRSRELGYTF. The CDR3 bases are TGTGCCAGCGGGAGAAGCCGAGAGCTGGGCTACACCTTC.

There are a few counts of this clone. This chain uses TRBV28 with TRBJ1-1; D uncertain. CDR1 MDHEN and CDR2 SYDVKM come from the germline V gene. This CDR3 contains 11 residues. Trimming removed 5 bases from V and 3 bases from J, with 4 bases in between. CDR3 in DNA: TGTGCCAGCAGTCAGTACACTGAAGCTTTCTTT. It yields the protein CASSQYTEAFF.

CDR3 residues: CASSQEPGRAGELFF. The CDR3 coding sequence is TGCGCCAGCAGCCAAGAGCCGGGGAGGGCCGGGGAGCTGTTTTTT. The chain recombines TRBV4-3 with TRBJ2-2; 7 nucleotides agree with TRBD2. This CDR3 region has 15 residues. From germline, CDR1 is LGHNA and CDR2 YSLEER. Losses at the gene ends were 0 bases for V and 6 bases for J; bases not matched to a gene: 4.

In this sample, this clone turned up once. The rearrangement links TRBV11-2 to TRBJ1-1; the D is unclear. V was cut by 4 bases and J by 1 base, with 16 bases left in between. CDR1 is SGHAT and CDR2 is FQNNGV in the germline V gene. The CDR3 has 16 amino acids. The CDR3 is CASSYEALGGNTEAFF. The CDR3 DNA reads TGTGCCAGCAGCTACGAGGCCTTAGGAGGGAACACTGAAGCTTTCTTT.

The J gene is TRBJ1-5, the V gene TRBV27; 8 bases align to TRBD1. Trimming took 6 bases from V and 7 from J; bases not matched to a gene: 11. Germline V gene data show CDR1 as MNHEY and CDR2 as SMNVEV (reference sequence). This CDR3 is 15 amino acids long. The CDR3 region is CASSRTGTGRQPQHF. CDR3 DNA: TGTGCCAGCAGCCGGACAGGGACCGGCCGCCAGCCCCAGCATTTT.

This rearrangement joins TRBV19 to TRBJ2-3; 11 bases line up with TRBD1. J was trimmed by 5 bases and V by 4 bases; bases with no gene match: 5. The CDR3 is made up of 15 amino acids. CDR1 and CDR2 (germline): LNHDA, SQIVND (reference sequence). As DNA, the CDR3 is TGTGCCAGTAGTACTAGGACAGGGGGCAGAGATACGCAGTATTTT. Translated, it gives CASSTRTGGRDTQYF.

The rearrangement links TRBV5-6 to TRBJ2-7; D is ambiguous. The CDR3 length is 15 residues. V was trimmed by 0 bases and J by 0 bases, leaving 10 bases between them. The germline V gene encodes CDR1 SGHDT and CDR2 YYEEEE. The CDR3 DNA is TGTGCCAGCAGCTTGGTTGGTCCAAGCTCCTACGAGCAGTACTTC. Translation: CASSLVGPSSYEQYF.

V is TRBV11-2 and J is TRBJ1-2; unclear D gene. The ends were cut back, 2 bases at V and 8 bases at J, with 12 bases in the middle. The CDR3 loop spans 13 amino acids. CDR1 SGHAT and CDR2 FQNNGV come from the germline V gene. The DNA of the CDR3 is TGTGCCAGCAGCTTATTTGGAGGGAGGGGCTACACCTTC. It is translated as CASSLFGGRGYTF.

This chain links TRBV18 with TRBJ2-1; 8 nucleotides align to TRBD2. With V trimmed by 4 bases and J by 4 bases, 0 bases remained unmatched. Germline assignment: CDR1 KGHSH and CDR2 LQKENI. This CDR3 contains 13 residues. Written as DNA, the CDR3 is TGTGCCAGCTCACTAGCGGGATACAATGAGCAGTTCTTC. Translation: CASSLAGYNEQFF.

CDR3 sequence reads: CASSWGLAGVGEQFF. CDR3 bases: TGCGCCAGCAGCTGGGGACTAGCGGGAGTAGGTGAGCAGTTCTTC. This chain connects TRBV5-1 to TRBJ2-1; 14 bases line up with TRBD2. CDR1 and CDR2 (germline): SGHRS, YFSETQ. The ends lost 3 bases at V and 9 bases at J; junction bases unmatched: 5. The CDR3 has 15 amino acids.

This chain connects TRBV10-3 to TRBJ2-1, with D possibly TRBD2 on 5 matching bases. The V gene's germline CDR1 is ENHRY and CDR2 SYGVKD. V dropped 1 base and J dropped 5 bases, with 18 bases sitting between them. The CDR3 has 17 amino acids. This CDR3 reads CAISEFRTPTEDNEQFF. The CDR3 nucleotides read TGTGCCATCAGTGAGTTCAGGACTCCAACCGAGGACAATGAGCAGTTCTTC.

The V gene is TRBV6-1, the J gene TRBJ2-1; D is perhaps TRBD2 (5 bases). The CDR3 loop spans 15 amino acids. Germline V CDR1 and CDR2: MNHNS, SASEGT. Trimming cost V 3 bases and J 2 bases, with 11 bases left between them. For the CDR3, the DNA is TGTGCCAGCAGTGAGGTCCGGGGAACCTACAATGAGCAGTTCTTC. Protein sequence: CASSEVRGTYNEQFF.

The rearrangement links TRBV11-1 to TRBJ2-5; D remains unclear. V lost 5 bases to trimming and J lost 7 bases, with 17 bases between them. The CDR3 contains 14 residues. Germline CDR1 SGHAT, CDR2 FQDESV (reference sequence). CDR3 in DNA: TGTGCCAGCAGCCTCGCGTCCGAGCGCGGGACCCAGTACTTC. It is translated as CASSLASERGTQYF.

The chain is built from TRBV30 and TRBJ1-2; D uncertain. The V and J ends lost 6 bases and 4 bases respectively, with 9 bases between them. Germline-derived CDR1 and CDR2 are GTSNPN and SVGIG (reference sequence). The CDR3 is 11 residues long. CDR3 in amino acids: CACTLGYGYTF. The CDR3 DNA sequence: TGTGCCTGTACGCTTGGCTATGGCTACACCTTC. The whole variable domain, remainder taken from reference TRBV30 and TRBJ1-2, is SQTIHQWPATLVQPVGSPLSLECTVEGTSNPNLYWYRQAAGRGLQLLFYSVGIGQISSEVPQNLSASRPQDRQFILSSKKLLLSDSGFYLCACTLGYGYTFGSGTRLTVV.

V is TRBV6-1 and J is TRBJ1-1, with D tentatively TRBD1 (6 bases). Germline CDR1 is MNHNS and CDR2 is SASEGT. The CDR3 runs 13 residues. Trimming pared 6 bases from V and 3 bases from J, leaving 11 bases between. For the CDR3, the DNA is TGTGCCAGCAGAGTTAAGGGGGACACTGAAGCTTTCTTT. Protein sequence: CASRVKGDTEAFF.

The chain has TRBV7-2 and TRBJ2-2, with D possibly matching TRBD2 (6 bases). Trimming removed 5 bases at V and 1 base at J, with 11 bases between. There are 15 residues in the CDR3. CDR1 and CDR2 (germline): SGHTA, FQGNSA. CDR3 in DNA: TGTGCCAGCAGCAGGGACTCAGTGAACACCGGGGAGCTGTTTTTT. Its protein is CASSRDSVNTGELFF.

The V call is TRBV27, the J call TRBJ2-5, with D perhaps matching TRBD1 or TRBD2 (5 bases each). Germline CDR1 is MNHEY and CDR2 is SMNVEV (reference sequence). The CDR3 is 15 amino acids. Trimming took off 2 bases at V and 4 bases at J, with 14 bases between the two ends. In DNA form, the CDR3 reads TGTGCCAGCAGTTTAGGGCAGGGAGAACGAGAGACCCAGTACTTC. This encodes CASSLGQGERETQYF.

The chain uses TRBV7-6 and TRBJ2-7; D call uncertain. The germline CDR1 and CDR2 sequences are SGHVS and FNYEAQ. The CDR3 totals 14 residues. Trimming stripped 0 bases from V and 0 bases from J, with 6 bases between. CDR3 region: CASSLAAYSYEQYF. The CDR3 bases are TGTGCCAGCAGCTTAGCGGCTTACTCCTACGAGCAGTACTTC. Using reference TRBV7-6 and TRBJ2-7 for the parts outside the CDR3, the full variable domain is GAGVSQSPRYKVTKRGQDVALRCDPISGHVSLYWYRQALGQGPEFLTYFNYEAQQDKSGLPNDRFSAERPEGSISTLTIQRTEQRDSAMYRCASSLAAYSYEQYFGPGTRLTVT.